This T cell receptor beta chain originates from a study of response to subunit inactivated influenza vaccine. TCRdb redid the calling of the RT-PCR reads with MiXCR, one entry per CDR3 protein. The sample gives hundreds of thousands of distinct CDR3 sequences, 15% to 20% of which show up once; roughly 3% is in the top ten. Findings and limits, study-wide: Authors suggested each seasonal influenza vaccination recruits few new T cells.

With V trimmed by 4 bases and J by 6 bases, 6 bases remained unmatched. The CDR3 length is 13 residues. The germline V gene encodes CDR1 MNHEY and CDR2 SVGEGT. About this clonotype: Its antigen is unknown.

The V gene is TRBV6-2 or TRBV6-3, the J gene TRBJ2-7; 7 positions agree with TRBD1. This specimen was CD4+ T cells sorted from PBMCs, taken less than 30 months after vaccination. This TCR was sampled from a man between 50 and 75 years old who received an inactivated influenza vaccine. The DNA of the CDR3 is TGTGCCAGCAGTTTGACGACAGGGCTCGAGCAGTACTTC. Translated: CASSLTTGLEQYF.